This record covers a single T cell receptor (beta chain). CDR3 length: 14 amino acids. CDR1 is SQVTM and CDR2 is ANQGSEA in the germline V gene. V lost 7 bases and J 1 base, leaving 16 bases between the germline ends. Using immunoSEQ multiplex PCR, the repertoire was profiled, and TCRdb retains in-frame clones only, with some absent. The repertoire consists of approximately 69,000 clones, with roughly 90% occurring once and the leading ten covering about 6%. This sample was included in a study of control samples from healthy donors and cancer patients. This TCR derives from a man aged 60-69 years with colorectal cancer. This chain uses TRBV29-1 with TRBJ1-1, with a tentative D call TRBD1 (6 bases). Sequenced: PBMCs. The CDR3 DNA sequence: TGCAGCGCTAAACTGACAGGAAGGAACACTGAAGCTTTCTTT. It encodes CSAKLTGRNTEAFF.